One sample yielded the 29 T cell receptor beta chains listed below, sequenced in a study of early T cells in non-severe SARS-CoV-2 infection. TCRdb re-derived calls from the 5' RACE reads in MiXCR, one entry per CDR3 protein. Of 88,000 or so distinct CDR3 sequences detected, about 15% appear once; the ten largest clones hold less than 7%. The sequencing input was whole blood. The source of these receptors is an adult who was a healthcare worker with PCR-confirmed SARS-CoV-2 infection or an uninfected control (not recorded which).

The chain has TRBV9 and TRBJ1-5; possible D gene TRBD1, 5 bases. Trimming cost V 3 bases and J 4 bases, with 8 bases left between them. The CDR3 loop spans 13 amino acids. Germline assignment: CDR1 SGDLS and CDR2 YYNGEE. CDR3 bases: TGTGCCAGCAGCGGAGACAGTAATCAGCCCCAGCATTTT. Its translation: CASSGDSNQPQHF.

Only a few counts were recorded for this clonotype. This chain uses TRBV5-5 with TRBJ2-5; 7 bases agree with TRBD1. Trimming removed 5 bases from V and 5 bases from J; junction bases left unmatched: 9. Germline CDR1 reads SGHKS; CDR2 reads YYEKEE (reference sequence). The CDR3 length is 14 residues. The CDR3 here is CASSYTGVRETQYF. The CDR3 coding sequence is TGTGCCAGCAGTTATACAGGGGTACGTGAGACCCAGTACTTC.

This clonotype was detected ten times or more. This rearrangement joins TRBV6-5 to TRBJ1-5; D is uncertain. CDR1 is MNHEY, CDR2 SVGAGI, per germline. The CDR3 runs 15 residues. V gave up 4 bases and J gave up 1 base, with 11 bases separating them. The CDR3, as DNA: TGTGCCAGCAGTTTCCCGGACGGGAGCAATCAGCCCCAGCATTTT. Its translation: CASSFPDGSNQPQHF.

Only a few counts were recorded for this clonotype. The rearrangement uses TRBV7-6 and TRBJ2-5; TRBD2 matches at 7 bases. J gave up 3 bases and V 4 bases, and 11 bases lay outside the gene matches. This CDR3 has 16 residues. Germline V gives CDR1 SGHVS, CDR2 FNYEAQ. The CDR3 DNA reads as TGTGCCAGCAGCTCTACGAGGCTAGCGGTCAAAGAGACCCAGTACTTC. This translates into CASSSTRLAVKETQYF. The full variable domain, in which reference TRBV7-6 and TRBJ2-5 provide the parts outside the CDR3, is GAGVSQSPRYKVTKRGQDVALRCDPISGHVSLYWYRQALGQGPEFLTYFNYEAQQDKSGLPNDRFSAERPEGSISTLTIQRTEQRDSAMYRCASSSTRLAVKETQYFGPGTRLLVL.

CDR3 loop: CAIGHRGPGELFF. CDR3 bases: TGTGCCATCGGACACAGGGGCCCCGGGGAGCTGTTTTTT. The chain is built from TRBV10-3 and TRBJ2-2, with 7 bases fitting TRBD1. Trimming removed 8 bases from V and 6 bases from J; junction bases left unmatched: 6. This CDR3 spans 13 amino acids. Germline CDR1 is ENHRY and CDR2 is SYGVKD.

This chain links TRBV11-2 with TRBJ2-2; 9 bases are a match to TRBD2. Per germline, CDR1 SGHAT and CDR2 FQNNGV. The CDR3 has 17 residues. V lost 5 bases and J lost 2; bases outside the gene matches: 9. CDR3 sequence reads: CASSTRSGRPNTGELFF. CDR3 coding DNA: TGTGCCAGCAGCACCCGAAGCGGGAGGCCTAACACCGGGGAGCTGTTTTTT.

In its sample, this clonotype was seen many times. The genes are TRBV7-9 and TRBJ1-1; D uncertain. V was cut by 4 bases and J by 4 bases, with 4 bases left in between. This CDR3 spans 11 amino acids. Germline-derived CDR1 and CDR2 are SEHNR and FQNEAQ (reference sequence). CDR3 coding DNA: TGTGCCAGCAGCTGGGGCACTGAAGCTTTCTTT. Amino acids: CASSWGTEAFF.

This sequence joins TRBV28 and TRBJ2-3, with D tentatively TRBD2 (6 bases). V was trimmed by 5 bases and J by 0 bases, leaving 15 bases between them. This CDR3 spans 16 amino acids. Germline loops: CDR1 MDHEN, CDR2 SYDVKM. DNA for the CDR3: TGTGCCAGCAGTCCGAACCCCGGGACTAGCACAGATACGCAGTATTTT. It yields the protein CASSPNPGTSTDTQYF.

The genes are TRBV5-6 and TRBJ1-1, with unresolved D. The CDR3 extends over 12 amino acids. Per the germline V gene, CDR1 is SGHDT and CDR2 is YYEEEE. V lost 0 bases and J 5 bases, leaving 5 bases between the germline ends. CDR3 nucleotides: TGTGCCAGCAGCTTGGGGCAGACTGAAGCTTTCTTT. It is translated as CASSLGQTEAFF. Full variable domain (outside the CDR3, taken from reference TRBV5-6 and TRBJ1-1): DAGVTQSPTHLIKTRGQQVTLRCSPKSGHDTVSWYQQALGQGPQFIFQYYEEEERQRGNFPDRFSGHQFPNYSSELNVNALLLGDSALYLCASSLGQTEAFFGQGTRLTVV.

This clonotype was detected a few times. J is TRBJ1-1 and V is TRBV20-1; 7 bases fit TRBD1. Germline V CDR1 and CDR2: DFQATT, SNEGSKA (reference sequence). There are 15 residues in the CDR3. The V and J ends lost 5 bases and 0 bases, in that order; junction bases with no gene match: 9. As DNA, the CDR3 is TGCAGTGCTCCGCCGGGACAGATTATGAACACTGAAGCTTTCTTT. Residues: CSAPPGQIMNTEAFF.

Ten or more counts support this clonotype. V usage is TRBV29-1 and J usage is TRBJ2-1; the match to TRBD2 covers 10 bases. The V and J ends lost 4 bases and 9 bases, in that order; junction bases with no gene match: 12. The CDR3 is made up of 15 amino acids. CDR1 is SQVTM and CDR2 is ANQGSEA in the germline V gene. Written as DNA, the CDR3 is TGCAGCGTTGGCCCTGGGCTAGCGGGAGTTAGTGAGCAGTTCTTC. Residues: CSVGPGLAGVSEQFF.

The genes are TRBV27 and TRBJ1-1; unclear D gene. The ends were cut back, 0 bases at V and 4 bases at J, with 12 bases in the middle. The CDR3 runs to 15 residues. Germline lookup yields CDR1 MNHEY and CDR2 SMNVEV (reference sequence). CDR3 DNA: TGTGCCAGCAGTTTATCGATTGGGGTAGGCACTGAAGCTTTCTTT. Protein: CASSLSIGVGTEAFF.

This clonotype showed up many times. This rearrangement joins TRBV9 to TRBJ1-4; D perhaps matches TRBD1 (5 bases). This CDR3 is built from 16 residues. The V and J ends lost 3 bases and 2 bases respectively, with 14 bases between them. CDR1 is SGDLS, CDR2 YYNGEE, per germline. For the CDR3, the DNA is TGTGCCAGCAGCGGAGAGAGGGGATCGACTAATGAAAAACTGTTTTTT. Amino acid sequence: CASSGERGSTNEKLFF.

This sequence joins TRBV5-1 and TRBJ1-5; D not resolved. V lost 2 bases, J lost 5 bases, and 8 bases lay in between. CDR1 SGHRS and CDR2 YFSETQ come from the germline V gene. This CDR3 spans 13 amino acids. DNA for the CDR3: TGCGCCAGCAGCTTAAGTATTGATCAGCCCCAGCATTTT. Encoded protein: CASSLSIDQPQHF.

Details on this clonotype: A read error may account for a junction end that differs from germline. This chain connects TRBV20-1 to TRBJ2-3; D call uncertain. Germline V gene lookup returns CDR1 DFQATT and CDR2 SNEGSKA (reference sequence). The CDR3 extends over 11 amino acids. In DNA, the CDR3 is TGCAGTGGGAGTAGCATAGATACGCAGTATTTT. Its protein is CSGSSIDTQYF.

This clonotype was recorded only once. CDR3 sequence reads: CASGTGGNQPQHF. In DNA form, the CDR3 reads TGTGCCAGCGGTACAGGGGGCAATCAGCCCCAGCATTTT. This sequence joins TRBV12-3 or TRBV12-4 and TRBJ1-5; 7 nucleotides match TRBD1. The V gene end was trimmed by 8 bases and the J gene end by 2 bases; junction bases not matched to a gene: 3. This CDR3 has 13 residues.

There are many counts of this clonotype. The chain recombines TRBV9 with TRBJ2-3; possibly TRBD1 or TRBD2 for D (5 bases each). The CDR3 loop spans 12 amino acids. The V gene's germline CDR1 is SGDLS and CDR2 YYNGEE. V shed 4 bases and J shed 4 bases, with 7 bases lying between them. The CDR3 DNA reads as TGTGCCAGCAGCAGGGACGCAGATACGCAGTATTTT. It codes for CASSRDADTQYF.

This clonotype was counted ten times or more. The chain links TRBV20-1 to TRBJ1-1; 7 bases map to TRBD1. Germline CDR1 reads DFQATT; CDR2 reads SNEGSKA (reference sequence). V was pared by 6 bases and J by 2 bases, with 6 bases of the junction left unmatched. The CDR3 has 13 amino acids. The CDR3, as DNA: TGCAGTGCCCGGGACAGCCCTAACACTGAAGCTTTCTTT. This codes for CSARDSPNTEAFF.

The gene calls are TRBV28 and TRBJ2-7; TRBD1 or TRBD2 may be the D gene (5 bases each). This CDR3 is built from 14 residues. V was clipped by 5 bases and J by 1 base, with 12 bases between them. The germline V gene encodes CDR1 MDHEN and CDR2 SYDVKM. CDR3 bases: TGTGCCAGCAGTAAAAGGGACCGGTCCTACGAGCAGTACTTC. This sequence encodes CASSKRDRSYEQYF.

As for this clonotype: This may be a read error: a much more frequent sequence differs by one nucleotide. This chain joins TRBV28 and TRBJ2-6, with a possible D match to TRBD2 (5 bases). The CDR3 has 15 residues. The germline CDR1 and CDR2 sequences are MDHEN and SYDVKM. Trimming left V 2 bases short and J 2 bases short, with 7 bases between. The CDR3 nucleotides are TGTGCCAGCAGTTTAGGAGGAACTGGGGCCAACGTCCTGACTTTC. Translated: CASSLGGTGANVLTF.

This clonotype was recorded at least ten times. V usage is TRBV12-3 or TRBV12-4 and J usage is TRBJ1-1; TRBD1 is a possible D gene (5 bases). Trimming pared 3 bases from V and 1 base from J, leaving 9 bases between. The CDR3 sequence is 14 residues long. For the CDR3, the DNA is TGTGCCAGCAGTTTTAGGGGAGGGAACACTGAAGCTTTCTTT. Translating gives CASSFRGGNTEAFF.

This clonotype has at least ten counts. J is TRBJ2-1 and V is TRBV5-1, with D uncertain. This CDR3 has 12 amino acids. V was clipped by 0 bases and J by 10 bases, with 8 bases between them. CDR1 and CDR2 from the germline V gene are SGHRS and YFSETQ. The CDR3 sequence is CASSLEAGEQFF. The DNA of the CDR3 is TGCGCCAGCAGCTTGGAGGCAGGAGAGCAGTTCTTC. Full variable domain (missing parts from reference TRBV5-1 and TRBJ2-1): KAGVTQTPRYLIKTRGQQVTLSCSPISGHRSVSWYQQTPGQGLQFLFEYFSETQRNKGNFPGRFSGRQFSNSRSEMNVSTLELGDSALYLCASSLEAGEQFFGPGTRLTVL.

The chain carries TRBV10-2 and TRBJ1-1; D remains ambiguous. V shed 7 bases and J shed 1 base, with 4 bases lying between them. Looked up from germline, CDR1 is WSHSY and CDR2 is SAAADI. The CDR3 runs to 11 residues. Here the CDR3 reads CASNKNTEAFF. As DNA, the CDR3 is TGCGCCAGCAACAAGAACACTGAAGCTTTCTTT.

This clonotype was observed a few times. CDR3 sequence (DNA): TGTGCCAGCAGCCCTAGGGAGGACTATGGCTACACCTTC. Translation: CASSPREDYGYTF. The chain recombines TRBV12-3 or TRBV12-4 with TRBJ1-2; D uncertain. Trimming took 6 bases from V and 3 from J, leaving 11 bases between them. CDR3 size: 13 residues.

The CDR3 protein is CASSIQGSPEQYF. The CDR3 DNA sequence: TGTGCCAGTAGTATCCAGGGCAGCCCCGAGCAGTACTTC. V gene TRBV19 combines with J gene TRBJ2-7; possibly TRBD1 for D (5 bases). The V end was cut by 3 bases, the J end by 6 bases, with 12 bases between. Germline V gives CDR1 LNHDA, CDR2 SQIVND (reference sequence). CDR3 length: 13 amino acids.

This chain connects TRBV21-1 to TRBJ1-2. TRBV21-1 is designated a pseudogene. CDR3 length: 14 amino acids. The CDR3 DNA reads TGTGCCAGCGAGGAAATAGGGGCTAATTATGGCTACACCTTC. This sequence encodes CASEEIGANYGYTF.

In this sample, this clonotype turned up a few times. The chain couples TRBV4-1 to TRBJ2-6; possibly TRBD1 for D (6 bases). Germline values: CDR1 MGHRA, CDR2 YSYEKL. Trimming took off 1 base at V and 0 bases at J, with 16 bases between the two ends. This CDR3 is built from 19 residues. CDR3 in DNA: TGCGCCAGCAGCCAAGGGAGGCCGGGACAAATCTCTGGGGCCAACGTCCTGACTTTC. Translating gives CASSQGRPGQISGANVLTF.

The rearrangement uses TRBV5-1 and TRBJ2-5; TRBD1 matches 11 bases. After removal of 3 bases from V and 4 bases from J, the junction contained 8 bases not matched to a gene. Germline V gene lookup returns CDR1 SGHRS and CDR2 YFSETQ. This CDR3 contains 16 residues. The CDR3 is CASSSRTGGARETQYF. The CDR3, as DNA: TGCGCCAGCAGCTCGAGGACAGGGGGCGCGAGAGAGACCCAGTACTTC.

This chain links TRBV5-1 with TRBJ2-7; D gene unclear. Germline lookup yields CDR1 SGHRS and CDR2 YFSETQ. Trimming stripped 0 bases from V and 2 bases from J, with 6 bases between. The CDR3 spans 13 residues. The CDR3 DNA sequence: TGCGCCAGCAGCTTGGACGACACCTACGAGCAGTACTTC. Translation: CASSLDDTYEQYF.